This T cell receptor beta chain was identified in a study of shared clonotypes between healthy human individuals. Study-wide points: Relative to memory subsets, naive subsets generally showed larger estimated richness. Limitation of the genetic and exposure-history diversity represented came from the few donors.

Method: immunoSEQ multiplex PCR; TCRdb's copy keeps in-frame clones and lacks some. The sample consists of more than 2 million clones, approximately 95% of them appearing once. Trimming removed 2 bases from V and 4 bases from J, with 6 bases in between. Germline CDR1 reads GTSNPN; CDR2 reads SVGIG (reference sequence). The CDR3 has 12 amino acids. In the case of this clone: Its antigen is still unknown.

The chain is built from TRBV30 and TRBJ1-3; D remains unclear. This receptor was identified in a man in his late teens or twenties in good health. The sequencing input was naive CD4+ T cells sorted from blood. The subset is: CD45RA+ positively selected. The CDR3 loop reads CAWSHTGNTIYF. CDR3 DNA sequence: TGTGCCTGGAGTCACACGGGAAACACCATATATTTT.